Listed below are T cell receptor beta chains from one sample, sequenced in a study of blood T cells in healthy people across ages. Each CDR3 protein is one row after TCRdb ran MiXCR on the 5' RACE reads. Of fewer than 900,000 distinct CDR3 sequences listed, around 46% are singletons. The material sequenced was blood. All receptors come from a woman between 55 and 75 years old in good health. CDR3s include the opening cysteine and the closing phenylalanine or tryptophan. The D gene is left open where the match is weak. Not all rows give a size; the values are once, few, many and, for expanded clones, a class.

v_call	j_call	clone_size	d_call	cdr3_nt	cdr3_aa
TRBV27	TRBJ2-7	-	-	TGTGCCAGCAGTCCCTCGACAGAGCCTCACTACGAGCAGTACTTC	CASSPSTEPHYEQYF
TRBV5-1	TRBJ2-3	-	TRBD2	TGCGCCAGCAGCTCGTCGGCTAGCGGGAGGTCAGATACGCAGTATTTT	CASSSSASGRSDTQYF
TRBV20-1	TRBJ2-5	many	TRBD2	TGCAGTGCTAGAAAAACTAGCGGGGGGACCGAGACCCAGTACTTC	CSARKTSGGTETQYF
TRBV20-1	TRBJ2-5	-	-	TGCAGTGCTGCGACCATGGCGGGGAGACTAGAGACCCAGTACTTC	CSAATMAGRLETQYF
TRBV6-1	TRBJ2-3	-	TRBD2	TGTGCCAGCAGTGAAAGGACTAGCGGGAGGTCAGATACGCAGTATTTT	CASSERTSGRSDTQYF
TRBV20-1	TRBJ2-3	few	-	TGCAGTGCTAGCTCAGGGTCCACTAGCACAGATACGCAGTATTTT	CSASSGSTSTDTQYF
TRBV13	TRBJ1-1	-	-	TGTGCCAGCAGCTTAGAGGATGGGGGGGGTTCTGAAGCTTTCTTT	CASSLEDGGGSEAFF
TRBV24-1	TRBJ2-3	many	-	TGTGCCACCAGTGATCCGGGGAAGGAGGATACGCAGTATTTT	CATSDPGKEDTQYF
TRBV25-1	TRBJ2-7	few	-	TGTGCCAGCACCCAGGATCAGGGACTTGGTCGGGAGCAGTACTTC	CASTQDQGLGREQYF
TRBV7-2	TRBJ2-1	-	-	TGTGCCAGCAGCTTAGGGCTAGCCACCGATGAGCAGTTCTTC	CASSLGLATDEQFF
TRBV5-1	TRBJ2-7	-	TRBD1	TGCGCCAGCAGCTTGACTATTACAGGGGTCGAGCAGTACTTC	CASSLTITGVEQYF
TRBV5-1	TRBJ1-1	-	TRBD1	TGCGCCAGCAGCAGTTGGACAGGGGGCACTGAAGCTTTCTTT	CASSSWTGGTEAFF
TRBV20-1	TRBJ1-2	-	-	TGCAGTGCTAGAGATGACAGCTATGGCTACACCTTC	CSARDDSYGYTF
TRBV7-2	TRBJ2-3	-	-	TGTGCCAGCAGCTTAGGACGCACCGGGACGGGAGTATCGTATTTT	CASSLGRTGTGVSYF
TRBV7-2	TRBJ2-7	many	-	TGTGCCAGCAGCTTATCCAGGGGGGGACCCTACGAGCAGTACTTC	CASSLSRGGPYEQYF
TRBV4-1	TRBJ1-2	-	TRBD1	TGCGCCAGCAGCCAAGTCCCGGGACAGGGGGCGATTGATGGCTACACCTTC	CASSQVPGQGAIDGYTF
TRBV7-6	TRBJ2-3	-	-	TGTGCCAGCAGCCGCAATCACACAGATACGCAGTATTTT	CASSRNHTDTQYF
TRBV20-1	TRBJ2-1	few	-	TGCAGTGCTAGAGATCTGGTTACTGTCGACAATGAGCAGTTCTTC	CSARDLVTVDNEQFF
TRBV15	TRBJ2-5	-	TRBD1	TGTGCCACCAGCAGACGACCAATGGGACAGGGGGAGACCCAGTACTTC	CATSRRPMGQGETQYF
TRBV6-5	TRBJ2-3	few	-	TGTGCCAGCACCCCTGAGCCGACGGGTACGCAGTATTTT	CASTPEPTGTQYF
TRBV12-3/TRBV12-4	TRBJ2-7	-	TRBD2	TGTGCCAGCAGTTCCCGAGGACTAGCGTCGATCAACGAGCAGTACTTC	CASSSRGLASINEQYF
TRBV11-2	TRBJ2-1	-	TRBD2	TGTGCCAGCAGCGTAGACTCCGGGACTAGCGAGCAGTTCTTC	CASSVDSGTSEQFF
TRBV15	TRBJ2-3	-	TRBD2	TGTGCCACCAGCAGATCGACTAGCGGGAGCACAGATACGCAGTATTTT	CATSRSTSGSTDTQYF
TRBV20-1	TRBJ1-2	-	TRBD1	TGCAGTGCTGGGCACGGGACAGGGGATTATGGCTACACCTTC	CSAGHGTGDYGYTF
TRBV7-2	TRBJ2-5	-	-	TGTGCCAGCAGTGTATCAGGGCGGGAGACCCAGTACTTC	CASSVSGRETQYF
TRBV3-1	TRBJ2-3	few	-	TGTGCCAGCAGCCAAGCCGGGAGATTCGCAGATACGCAGTATTTT	CASSQAGRFADTQYF
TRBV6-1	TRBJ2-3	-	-	TGTGCCAGCAGTGGATTTCACACTTTCGCGGATACGCAGTATTTT	CASSGFHTFADTQYF
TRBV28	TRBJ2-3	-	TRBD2	TGTGCCAGCAGTTTCGCCACTAGCGGGGGGGGAGCAGATACGCAGTATTTT	CASSFATSGGGADTQYF
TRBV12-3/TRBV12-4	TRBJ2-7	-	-	TGTGCCAGCAGTTCAGACGCTCCCGAGCAGTACTTC	CASSSDAPEQYF
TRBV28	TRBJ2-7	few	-	TGTGCCAGCGCGGCCGGGACACTAACCTACGAGCAGTACTTC	CASAAGTLTYEQYF
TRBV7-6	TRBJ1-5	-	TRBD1	TGTGCCAGCAGCTCGAGACAGGGTTTTGCGAGCAATCAGCCCCAGCATTTT	CASSSRQGFASNQPQHF
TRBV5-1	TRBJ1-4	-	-	TGCGCCAGCATGAGAGGCAACCTTGGCAATGAAAAACTGTTTTTT	CASMRGNLGNEKLFF
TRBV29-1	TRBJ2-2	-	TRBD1	TGCAGCGTTTTAATACTCCGGGACAGGGGCCCGAACACCGGGGAGCTGTTTTTT	CSVLILRDRGPNTGELFF
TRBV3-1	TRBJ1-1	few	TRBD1	TGTGCCAGCAGCCAAGATCAAGGACAGGGCACTGAAGCTTTCTTT	CASSQDQGQGTEAFF
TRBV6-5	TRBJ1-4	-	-	TGTGCCAGCAGCGGAGGACGGGGTAATGAAAAACTGTTTTTT	CASSGGRGNEKLFF
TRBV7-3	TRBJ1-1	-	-	TGTGCCAGCAGCTTAGGGGTAAACACTGGAGCTTTCTTT	CASSLGVNTGAFF
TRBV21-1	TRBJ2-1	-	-	TGTGCCAGCAGCAAAGTCGGGTCAGGGGTTGCCTACAATGAGCAGTTCTTC	CASSKVGSGVAYNEQFF
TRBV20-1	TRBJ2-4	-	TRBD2	TGCAGTGCTAGAGAACTAGCGAACATTCTGTACTTC	CSARELANILYF
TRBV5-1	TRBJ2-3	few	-	TGCGCCAGCAGCTTGACGGACATAAGCACAGATACGCAGTATTTT	CASSLTDISTDTQYF
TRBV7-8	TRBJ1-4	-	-	TGTGCCAGCAGCTTAGTGAGGGGCGTTAATGAAAAACTGTTTTTT	CASSLVRGVNEKLFF
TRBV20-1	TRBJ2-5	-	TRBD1	TGCAGTGCTAGGTACCGGGACAGTCTCAAGTACTTC	CSARYRDSLKYF
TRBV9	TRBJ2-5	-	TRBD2	TGTGCCAGCAGCGTCGGAGCGGGGGGGCCAGAGACCCAGTACTTC	CASSVGAGGPETQYF
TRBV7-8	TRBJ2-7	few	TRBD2	TGTGCCAGCAGTAACCGGACCCGACTAATAGCGGGGGGTGACGAGCAGTACTTC	CASSNRTRLIAGGDEQYF